Below, 8 T cell receptor beta chains from the same sample are listed, as sequenced in a study of CD8+ T cells in alopecia areata. RNA, once extracted, was reverse transcribed into cDNA for use as the sequencing template. Generated by immunoSEQ multiplex PCR, the TCRdb table keeps only in-frame clones and is missing some. Here the sample spans about 110,000 clones, under 60% being singletons. Indicated treatment: oral pan-JAK inhibitor, 5-10 mg twice daily. The starting material was CD8+ T cells sorted from blood, obtained at week 24, from a patient treated with tofacitinib. The receptors originated from a human donor with alopecia areata.

The rearrangement joins TRBV9 to TRBJ1-2; 7 bases fit TRBD1. The CDR3 length is 15 residues. Trimming cost V 0 bases and J 7 bases; bases outside gene matches: 9. The V gene's germline CDR1 is SGDLS and CDR2 YYNGEE. In DNA form, the CDR3 reads TGTGCCAGCAGCGTAGCTTCGGAGGGGGCTAGTGGCTACACCTTC. Translated, it gives CASSVASEGASGYTF. Drawing the rest from reference TRBV9 and TRBJ1-2, the complete variable domain is DSGVTQTPKHLITATGQRVTLRCSPRSGDLSVYWYQQSLDQGLQFLIQYYNGEERAKGNILERFSAQQFPDLHSELNLSSLELGDSALYFCASSVASEGASGYTFGSGTRLTVV.

This chain uses TRBV6-6 with TRBJ2-3, with D tentatively TRBD1 (5 bases). The germline V and J ends were trimmed by 6 bases and 3 bases, with 7 bases remaining between them. Germline V lookup: CDR1 MNHNY, CDR2 SVGAGI (reference sequence). The CDR3 is 12 residues long. The CDR3 DNA follows: TGTGCCAGCAGCTCAGGGACAGATACGCAGTATTTT. Translating gives CASSSGTDTQYF.

V gene TRBV4-1 combines with J gene TRBJ2-7; 8 nucleotides line up with TRBD2. The germline gives CDR1 MGHRA, CDR2 YSYEKL. The CDR3 runs 16 residues. Trimming at V came to 3 bases and at J to 2 bases, leaving 9 bases not matched to a gene. CDR3 bases: TGCGCCAGCAGCCAGGCCGGGGGTAGCGGGGCCTACGAGCAGTACTTC. As protein: CASSQAGGSGAYEQYF.

V and J are TRBV27 and TRBJ1-1; 8 nucleotides align to TRBD1. From germline, CDR1 is MNHEY and CDR2 SMNVEV (reference sequence). After removal of 6 bases from V and 5 bases from J, the junction contained 5 bases not matched to a gene. The CDR3 has 13 amino acids. The CDR3 sequence is CASRRTGMTEAFF. CDR3 nucleotide sequence: TGTGCCAGCAGGAGGACAGGGATGACTGAAGCTTTCTTT.

The V call is TRBV6-5, the J call TRBJ1-2, with D hard to call. The CDR3 runs 14 residues. V gave up 4 bases and J gave up 2 bases, with 11 bases separating them. Per the germline V gene, CDR1 is MNHEY and CDR2 is SVGAGI. The CDR3 sequence is CASSSSTENYGYTF. CDR3 nucleotide sequence: TGTGCCAGCAGTTCCTCTACAGAAAACTATGGCTACACCTTC.

A few counts support this clone. This chain connects TRBV7-9 to TRBJ1-1; D remains ambiguous. The CDR3 covers 12 residues. V lost 1 base to trimming and J lost 4 bases, with 4 bases between them. The germline CDR1 and CDR2 sequences are SEHNR and FQNEAQ (reference sequence). CDR3 amino acids: CASSLGATEAFF. As DNA, the CDR3 is TGTGCCAGCAGCTTAGGGGCCACTGAAGCTTTCTTT.

The V gene is TRBV13, the J gene TRBJ1-2, with TRBD1 matching over 7 bases. CDR1 PRHDT and CDR2 FYEKMQ come from the germline V gene (reference sequence). Losses at the gene ends were 5 bases for V and 4 bases for J; bases not matched to a gene: 7. This CDR3 region has 14 residues. CDR3 loop: CASSPWDSPYGYTF. In DNA form, the CDR3 reads TGTGCCAGCAGCCCCTGGGACAGCCCCTATGGCTACACCTTC.

This chain joins TRBV7-9 and TRBJ2-1; 8 positions agree with TRBD2. Germline trimming cut 2 bases from V and 8 bases from J; bases unmatched to any gene: 8. Germline V CDR1 and CDR2: SEHNR, FQNEAQ (reference sequence). The CDR3 runs 15 residues. The DNA for the CDR3 is TGTGCCAGCAGCTTATCGTCGGGGGGGCCCCATGAGCAGTTCTTC. Translation gives CASSLSSGGPHEQFF. Looking up the rest from reference TRBV7-9 and TRBJ2-1 gives the full variable domain: DTGVSQNPRHKITKRGQNVTFRCDPISEHNRLYWYRQTLGQGPEFLTYFQNEAQLEKSRLLSDRFSAERPKGSFSTLEIQRTEQGDSAMYLCASSLSSGGPHEQFFGPGTRLTVL.